A selection of T cell receptor beta chains follows, all from one sample in a study of CD8 T cells in ankylosing spondylitis. A single record per CDR3 protein comes from TCRdb applying MiXCR to the 5' RACE reads. Of hundreds of thousands of distinct CDR3 sequences in the sample, approximately 12% were seen once. Sequenced material: blood, either unsorted or a sorted T cell fraction (not recorded which). The receptors here all came from a male donor with ankylosing spondylitis. CDR3s include the opening cysteine and the closing phenylalanine or tryptophan. D genes are given only for firm matches. Size is stated for part of the rows, as once, few or many counts, or as a class when the clone is expanded.

>TRBJ2-7|TRBV2|-|-
CASSVEQGRPEQYF
TGTGCCAGCAGTGTCGAGCAGGGGCGGCCTGAGCAGTACTTC
>TRBJ1-4|TRBV5-1|TRBD1|-
CASSGQDDATNEKLFF
TGCGCCAGCAGCGGACAGGACGATGCAACTAATGAAAAACTGTTTTTT
>TRBJ1-5|TRBV6-5|-|few
CASSLIGQPQHF
TGTGCCAGCAGTCTAATCGGTCAGCCCCAGCATTTT
>TRBJ2-1|TRBV20-1|-|-
CSARYTSNEQFF
TGCAGTGCTAGGTATACTAGCAATGAGCAGTTCTTC
>TRBJ2-7|TRBV7-2|TRBD1|-
CASSLRGQGNYEQYF
TGTGCCAGCAGCTTAAGGGGACAGGGGAATTACGAGCAGTACTTC
>TRBJ2-2|TRBV6-1|-|-
CASRKMSGELFF
TGTGCCAGCAGAAAAATGTCCGGGGAGCTGTTTTTT
>TRBJ2-1|TRBV6-4|TRBD1|-
CASSAYRGSDGNEQFF
TGTGCCAGCAGTGCCTACAGGGGTTCAGACGGTAATGAGCAGTTCTTC
>TRBJ1-2|TRBV7-9|TRBD1|many
CASSSGQVYGYTF
TGTGCCAGCAGCTCGGGACAGGTTTATGGCTACACCTTC
>TRBJ1-2|TRBV4-3|-|many
CASSPTKTIEGYYGYTF
TGCGCCAGCAGCCCCACTAAAACGATCGAGGGGTACTATGGCTACACCTTC
>TRBJ2-3|TRBV20-1|TRBD2|-
CSARDSGGRAYYTQYF
TGCAGTGCTAGAGATAGTGGCGGGAGGGCCTATTATACGCAGTATTTT
>TRBJ2-2|TRBV15|-|many
CATSRGKAGELFF
TGTGCCACCAGCAGAGGAAAGGCCGGGGAGCTGTTTTTT
>TRBJ2-6|TRBV4-3|-|few
CASSQDHSPSGANVLTF
TGCGCCAGCAGCCAAGATCACAGTCCCTCTGGGGCCAACGTCCTGACTTTC
>TRBJ2-1|TRBV10-3|-|few
CAISAPGGRAPSEQFF
TGTGCCATCAGTGCCCCCGGAGGCAGGGCCCCTTCTGAGCAGTTCTTC
>TRBJ2-7|TRBV5-1|TRBD2|-
CASSTGTSGDEQYF
TGCGCCAGCAGCACCGGGACTAGCGGCGACGAGCAGTACTTC
>TRBJ2-3|TRBV7-2|TRBD2|few
CASSRVAGGSDTQYF
TGTGCCAGCAGCCGGGTAGCGGGAGGGTCAGATACGCAGTATTTT
>TRBJ1-1|TRBV20-1|TRBD1|few
CSAVETGEAFF
TGCAGTGCTGTAGAGACAGGGGAAGCTTTCTTT
>TRBJ1-5|TRBV20-1|TRBD1|-
CSAREGTGAWEPQHF
TGCAGTGCTAGAGAGGGGACAGGGGCGTGGGAGCCCCAGCATTTT
>TRBJ2-1|TRBV7-6|-|-
CASSLAPGDSEQFF
TGTGCCAGCAGCTTAGCGCCGGGGGATAGTGAGCAGTTCTTC
>TRBJ1-1|TRBV7-9|-|few
CASSLDGAITEAFF
TGTGCCAGCAGCTTGGACGGGGCCATCACTGAAGCTTTCTTT
>TRBJ2-4|TRBV6-1|-|-
CASSFTAPAEAKNIQYF
TGTGCCAGCAGCTTCACCGCCCCGGCGGAAGCCAAAAACATTCAGTACTTC
>TRBJ1-1|TRBV20-1|-|few
CSARVWGTNTEAFF
TGCAGTGCTAGAGTTTGGGGGACGAACACTGAAGCTTTCTTT
>TRBJ2-3|TRBV7-3|-|-
CASSRRAQGTDTQYF
TGTGCCAGCAGCCGAAGGGCACAGGGCACAGATACGCAGTATTTT
>TRBJ2-1|TRBV9|-|-
CASSVRPYNEQFF
TGTGCCAGCAGCGTCCGACCCTACAATGAGCAGTTCTTC
>TRBJ2-7|TRBV7-9|TRBD1|-
CASSPDRGPLEQYF
TGTGCCAGCAGCCCGGACAGGGGTCCCCTCGAGCAGTACTTC
>TRBJ1-1|TRBV6-1|-|few
CASRGERQRNTEAFF
TGTGCCAGCAGGGGTGAAAGACAGAGGAACACTGAAGCTTTCTTT
>TRBJ1-2|TRBV20-1|-|-
CSASLNLYYGYTF
TGCAGTGCTAGCCTCAACCTGTACTATGGCTACACCTTC
>TRBJ2-3|TRBV5-1|TRBD2|many
CASSFLASGGTDTQYF
TGCGCCAGCAGCTTTCTGGCTAGCGGGGGCACAGATACGCAGTATTTT
>TRBJ2-7|TRBV6-1|TRBD2|many
CASTGLAGGSSYEQYF
TGTGCCAGTACGGGACTAGCGGGGGGTAGCTCCTACGAGCAGTACTTC
>TRBJ1-2|TRBV12-3/TRBV12-4|-|many
CASTEDRRGYTF
TGTGCCAGCACTGAGGACAGAAGGGGCTACACCTTC
>TRBJ2-1|TRBV20-1|TRBD2|-
CSARTSGEGSSYNEQFF
TGCAGTGCGCGGACTAGCGGGGAGGGTAGCTCCTACAATGAGCAGTTCTTC
>TRBJ1-2|TRBV12-3/TRBV12-4|TRBD1|few
CASGEGAMGYGYTF
TGTGCCTCTGGGGAGGGGGCGATGGGCTATGGCTACACCTTC
>TRBJ2-6|TRBV27|TRBD1|few
CASSFRGHPGANVLTF
TGTGCCAGCAGTTTCAGGGGGCACCCTGGGGCCAACGTCCTGACTTTC
>TRBJ2-1|TRBV7-7|-|-
CASSSDPFNNEQFF
TGTGCTAGCAGCTCCGACCCTTTCAACAATGAGCAGTTCTTC
>TRBJ1-6|TRBV7-2|-|-
CASSLGQTDNSPLHF
TGTGCCAGCAGCTTAGGACAGACCGATAATTCACCCCTCCACTTT
>TRBJ1-5|TRBV6-2/TRBV6-3|-|few
CASRSYVYQPQHF
TGTGCCAGCAGATCATACGTTTATCAGCCCCAGCATTTT
>TRBJ1-1|TRBV7-2|-|many
CASSLLMNTEAFF
TGTGCCAGCAGCTTACTGATGAACACTGAAGCTTTCTTT
>TRBJ2-5|TRBV10-3|-|few
CAISVQGLQETQYF
TGTGCCATCAGTGTACAGGGATTACAAGAGACCCAGTACTTC
>TRBJ1-5|TRBV15|-|few
CATSKSGAVVWDQPQHF
TGTGCCACCAGCAAATCCGGGGCCGTCGTCTGGGACCAGCCCCAGCATTTT
>TRBJ2-5|TRBV5-1|-|many
CASSQGPTQETQYF
TGCGCCAGCAGCCAAGGACCGACCCAAGAGACCCAGTACTTC
>TRBJ2-2|TRBV27|-|many
CASKARRNTGELFF
TGTGCCAGCAAAGCCAGACGGAACACCGGGGAGCTGTTTTTT
>TRBJ1-1|TRBV5-5|TRBD1|few
CASSSMDRGTEAFF
TGTGCCAGCAGCTCTATGGACAGGGGGACTGAAGCTTTCTTT
>TRBJ1-1|TRBV7-9|-|many
CASSLTGPTGKTFF
TGTGCCAGCAGCTTAACGGGACCTACCGGGAAAACTTTCTTT
>TRBJ2-6|TRBV7-2|-|-
CASSPQTRSGANVLTF
TGTGCCAGCAGCCCCCAGACGAGGTCTGGGGCCAACGTCCTGACTTTC
>TRBJ2-1|TRBV9|TRBD2|-
CASSVVEGLASNEQFF
TGTGCCAGCAGCGTAGTGGAGGGACTAGCGAGCAATGAGCAGTTCTTC
>TRBJ2-2|TRBV6-2/TRBV6-3|-|-
CASSYSSRRDGELFF
TGTGCCAGCAGTTACTCGTCTCGAAGGGACGGGGAGCTGTTTTTT
>TRBJ2-3|TRBV20-1|-|-
CSARVIRGGSDTQYF
TGCAGTGCTAGAGTAATCAGAGGAGGGTCCGATACGCAGTATTTT
>TRBJ2-1|TRBV7-6|-|few
CASSLYGDEQFF
TGTGCCAGCAGCTTGTATGGGGATGAGCAGTTCTTC
>TRBJ2-6|TRBV7-2|-|many
CASSLGSVGGANVLTF
TGTGCCAGCAGCTTAGGGTCGGTGGGTGGGGCCAACGTCCTGACTTTC
>TRBJ2-1|TRBV6-2/TRBV6-3|TRBD2|few
CASSYRTGGPYNEQFF
TGTGCCAGCAGTTACAGAACGGGAGGGCCCTACAATGAGCAGTTCTTC
>TRBJ1-6|TRBV6-2/TRBV6-3|-|once
CASTYNPWMDSPLHF
TGTGCCAGCACCTACAACCCATGGATGGATTCACCCCTCCACTTT
>TRBJ1-4|TRBV20-1|-|few
CSATRTIRVINEKLFF
TGCAGTGCTACACGAACTATCCGCGTTATTAATGAAAAACTGTTTTTT
>TRBJ2-1|TRBV7-8|-|many
CASSASGYYNEQFF
TGTGCCAGCAGCGCGTCGGGGTATTACAATGAGCAGTTCTTC
>TRBJ2-1|TRBV7-2|-|-
CASSSQASVGQFF
TGTGCCAGCAGCTCACAAGCTAGCGTGGGGCAGTTCTTC
>TRBJ1-2|TRBV10-3|-|few
CVISDPESAGLGLYGYTF
TGTGTCATCAGTGATCCTGAATCGGCCGGGTTGGGATTGTATGGCTACACCTTC
>TRBJ2-7|TRBV6-5|TRBD2|-
CASSYTSGVYEQYF
TGTGCCAGCAGTTACACTAGCGGGGTCTACGAGCAGTACTTC
>TRBJ2-7|TRBV24-1|TRBD1|-
CATARTGWDEQYF
TGTGCCACCGCCCGGACAGGGTGGGACGAGCAGTACTTC
>TRBJ1-2|TRBV6-1|-|few
CASSQRSSYGYTF
TGTGCCAGCAGCCAACGTTCCTCCTATGGCTACACCTTC
>TRBJ1-1|TRBV20-1|-|few
CSASLASWYTEAFF
TGCAGTGCTAGTTTGGCTAGTTGGTACACTGAAGCTTTCTTT
>TRBJ2-1|TRBV18|-|few
CASSKGPRYYNEQFF
TGTGCCAGCTCAAAGGGACCGCGCTACTACAATGAGCAGTTCTTC
>TRBJ2-5|TRBV6-5|-|-
CASSYSGLRQGETQYF
TGTGCCAGCAGTTACTCTGGCTTACGGCAGGGGGAGACCCAGTACTTC